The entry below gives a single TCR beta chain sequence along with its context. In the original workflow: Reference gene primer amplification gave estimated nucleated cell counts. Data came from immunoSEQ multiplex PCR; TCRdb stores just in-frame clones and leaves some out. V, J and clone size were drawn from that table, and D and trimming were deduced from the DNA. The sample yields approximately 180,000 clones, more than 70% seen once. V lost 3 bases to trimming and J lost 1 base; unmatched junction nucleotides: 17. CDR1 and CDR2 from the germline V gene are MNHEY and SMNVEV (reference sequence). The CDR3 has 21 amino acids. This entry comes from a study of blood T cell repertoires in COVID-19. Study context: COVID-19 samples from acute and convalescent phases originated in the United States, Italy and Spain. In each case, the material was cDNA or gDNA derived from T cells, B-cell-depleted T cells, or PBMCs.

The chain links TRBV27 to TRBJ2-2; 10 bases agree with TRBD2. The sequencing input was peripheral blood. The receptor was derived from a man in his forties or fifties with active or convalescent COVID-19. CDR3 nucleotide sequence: TGTGCCAGCAGTTTTTCAGGCCTTAGCGGGAGGCGAACTCTGAACACCGGGGAGCTGTTTTTT. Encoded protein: CASSFSGLSGRRTLNTGELFF.